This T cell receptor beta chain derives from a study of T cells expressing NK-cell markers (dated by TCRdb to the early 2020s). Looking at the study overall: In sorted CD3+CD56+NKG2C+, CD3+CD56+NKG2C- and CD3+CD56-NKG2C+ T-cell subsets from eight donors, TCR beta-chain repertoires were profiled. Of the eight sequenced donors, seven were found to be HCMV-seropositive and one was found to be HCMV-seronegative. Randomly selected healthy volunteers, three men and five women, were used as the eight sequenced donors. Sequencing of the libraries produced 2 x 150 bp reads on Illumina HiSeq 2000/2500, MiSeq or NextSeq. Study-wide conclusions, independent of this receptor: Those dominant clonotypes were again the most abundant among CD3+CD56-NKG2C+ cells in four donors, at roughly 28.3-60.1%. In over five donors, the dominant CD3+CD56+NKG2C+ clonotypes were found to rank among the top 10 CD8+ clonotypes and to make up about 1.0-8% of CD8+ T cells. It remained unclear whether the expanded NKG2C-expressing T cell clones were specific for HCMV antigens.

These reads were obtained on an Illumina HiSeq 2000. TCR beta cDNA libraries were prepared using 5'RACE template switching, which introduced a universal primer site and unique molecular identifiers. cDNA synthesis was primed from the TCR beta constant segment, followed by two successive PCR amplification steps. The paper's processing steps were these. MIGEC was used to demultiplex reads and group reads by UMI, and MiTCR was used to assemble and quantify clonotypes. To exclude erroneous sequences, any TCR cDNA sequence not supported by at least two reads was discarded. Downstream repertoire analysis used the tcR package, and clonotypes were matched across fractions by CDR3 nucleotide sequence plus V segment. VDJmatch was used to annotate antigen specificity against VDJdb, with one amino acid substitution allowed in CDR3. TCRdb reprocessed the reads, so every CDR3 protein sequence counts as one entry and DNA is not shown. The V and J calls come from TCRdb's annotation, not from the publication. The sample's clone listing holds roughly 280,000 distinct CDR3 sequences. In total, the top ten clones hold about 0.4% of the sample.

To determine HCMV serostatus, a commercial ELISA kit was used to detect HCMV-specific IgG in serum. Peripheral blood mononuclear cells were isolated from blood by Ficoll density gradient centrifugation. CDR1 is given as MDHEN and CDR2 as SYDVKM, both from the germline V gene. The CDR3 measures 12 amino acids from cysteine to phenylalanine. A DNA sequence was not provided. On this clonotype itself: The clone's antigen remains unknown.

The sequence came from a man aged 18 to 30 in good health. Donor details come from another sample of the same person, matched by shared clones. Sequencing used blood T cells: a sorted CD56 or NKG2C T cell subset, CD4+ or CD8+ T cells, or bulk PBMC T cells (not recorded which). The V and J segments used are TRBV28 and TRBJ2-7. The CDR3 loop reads CASSLASDEQYF.